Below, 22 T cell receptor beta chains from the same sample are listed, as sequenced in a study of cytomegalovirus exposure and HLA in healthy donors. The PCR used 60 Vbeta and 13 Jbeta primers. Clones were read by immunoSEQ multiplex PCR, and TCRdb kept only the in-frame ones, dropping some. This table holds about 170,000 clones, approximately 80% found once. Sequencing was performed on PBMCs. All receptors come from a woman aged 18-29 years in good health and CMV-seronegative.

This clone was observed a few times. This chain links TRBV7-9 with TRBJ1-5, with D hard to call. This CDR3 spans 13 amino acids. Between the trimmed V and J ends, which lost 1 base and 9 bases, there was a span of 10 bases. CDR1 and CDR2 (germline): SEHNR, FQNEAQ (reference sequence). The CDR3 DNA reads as TGTGCCAGCAGCTTAGAGGAGGTGTCGCCCCAGCATTTT. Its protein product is CASSLEEVSPQHF.

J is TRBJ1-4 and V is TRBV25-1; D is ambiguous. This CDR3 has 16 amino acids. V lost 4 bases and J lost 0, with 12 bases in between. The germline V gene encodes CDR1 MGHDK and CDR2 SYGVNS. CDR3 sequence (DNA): TGTGCCAGCAGTGGGAGGTGGAGGGCAACTAATGAAAAACTGTTTTTT. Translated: CASSGRWRATNEKLFF.

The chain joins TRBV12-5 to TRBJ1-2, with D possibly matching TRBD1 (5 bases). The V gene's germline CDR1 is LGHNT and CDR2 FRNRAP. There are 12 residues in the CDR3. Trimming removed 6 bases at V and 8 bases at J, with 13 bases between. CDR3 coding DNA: TGTGCTAGTGGCCTCCAGGGTGGAGGCTACACCTTC. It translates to CASGLQGGGYTF.

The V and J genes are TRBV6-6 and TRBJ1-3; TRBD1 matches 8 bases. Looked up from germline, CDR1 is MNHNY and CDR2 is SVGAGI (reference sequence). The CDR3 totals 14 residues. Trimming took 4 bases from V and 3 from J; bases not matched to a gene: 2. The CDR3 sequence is CASSSGQGGNTIYF. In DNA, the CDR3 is TGTGCCAGCAGTTCTGGACAGGGTGGAAACACCATATATTTT.

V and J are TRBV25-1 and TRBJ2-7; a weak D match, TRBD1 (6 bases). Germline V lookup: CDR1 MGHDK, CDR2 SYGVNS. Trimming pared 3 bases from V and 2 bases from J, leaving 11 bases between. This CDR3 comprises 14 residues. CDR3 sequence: CASSDTGTTYEQYF. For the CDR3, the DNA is TGTGCCAGCAGTGACACCGGGACAACCTACGAGCAGTACTTC.

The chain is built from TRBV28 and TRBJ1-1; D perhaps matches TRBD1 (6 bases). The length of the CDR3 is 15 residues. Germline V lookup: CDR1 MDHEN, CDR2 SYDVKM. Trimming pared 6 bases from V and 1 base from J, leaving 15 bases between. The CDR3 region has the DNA TGTGCCAGCAGACTCCCGGGACATGGGAACACTGAAGCTTTCTTT. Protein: CASRLPGHGNTEAFF.

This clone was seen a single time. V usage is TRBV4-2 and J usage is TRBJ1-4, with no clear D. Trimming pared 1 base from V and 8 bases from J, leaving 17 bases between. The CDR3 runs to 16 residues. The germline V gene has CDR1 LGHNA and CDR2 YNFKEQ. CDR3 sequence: CASSQAAPGTGEKLFF. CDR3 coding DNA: TGTGCCAGCAGCCAAGCGGCCCCGGGTACTGGCGAAAAACTGTTTTTT.

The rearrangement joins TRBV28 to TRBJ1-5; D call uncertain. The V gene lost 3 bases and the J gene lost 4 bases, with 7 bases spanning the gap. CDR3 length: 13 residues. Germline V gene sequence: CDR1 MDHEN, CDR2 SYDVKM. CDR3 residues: CASSFPGNQPQHF. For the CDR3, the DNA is TGTGCCAGCAGTTTCCCAGGTAATCAGCCCCAGCATTTT.

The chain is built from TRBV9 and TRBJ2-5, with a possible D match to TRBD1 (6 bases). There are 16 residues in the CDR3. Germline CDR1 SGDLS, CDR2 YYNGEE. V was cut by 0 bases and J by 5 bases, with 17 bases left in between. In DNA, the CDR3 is TGTGCCAGCAGCGTAGGACAGGCGGCGACCGGCGAGACCCAGTACTTC. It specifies CASSVGQAATGETQYF.

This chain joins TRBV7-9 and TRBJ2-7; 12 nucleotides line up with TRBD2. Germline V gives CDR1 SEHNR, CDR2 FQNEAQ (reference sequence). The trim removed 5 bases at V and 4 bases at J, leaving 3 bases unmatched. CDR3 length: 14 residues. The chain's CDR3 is CASSRTSGAYEQYF. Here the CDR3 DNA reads TGTGCCAGCAGCCGGACTAGCGGGGCTTACGAGCAGTACTTC.

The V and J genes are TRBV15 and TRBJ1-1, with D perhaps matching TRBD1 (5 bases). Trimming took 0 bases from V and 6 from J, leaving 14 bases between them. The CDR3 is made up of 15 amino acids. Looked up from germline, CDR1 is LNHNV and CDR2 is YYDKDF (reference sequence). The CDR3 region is CATSRDLRPGAEAFF. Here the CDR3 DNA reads TGTGCCACCAGCAGAGATTTACGTCCGGGGGCTGAAGCTTTCTTT. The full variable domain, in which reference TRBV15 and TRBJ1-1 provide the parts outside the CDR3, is DAMVIQNPRYQVTQFGKPVTLSCSQTLNHNVMYWYQQKSSQAPKLLFHYYDKDFNNEADTPDNFQSRRPNTSFCFLDIRSPGLGDTAMYLCATSRDLRPGAEAFFGQGTRLTVV.

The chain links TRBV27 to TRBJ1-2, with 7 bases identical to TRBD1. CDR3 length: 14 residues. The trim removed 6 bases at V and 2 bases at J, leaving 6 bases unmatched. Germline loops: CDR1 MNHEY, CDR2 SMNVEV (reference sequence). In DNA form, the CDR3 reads TGTGCCAGCAGCGAAGGGACAGCCAACTATGGCTACACCTTC. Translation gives CASSEGTANYGYTF.

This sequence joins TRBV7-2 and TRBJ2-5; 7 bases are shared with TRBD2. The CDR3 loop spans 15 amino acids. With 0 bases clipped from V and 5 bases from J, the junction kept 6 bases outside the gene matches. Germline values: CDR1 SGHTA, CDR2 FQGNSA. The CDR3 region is CASSLASGSSETQYF. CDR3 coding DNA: TGTGCCAGCAGCTTAGCTAGCGGGTCTAGCGAGACCCAGTACTTC.

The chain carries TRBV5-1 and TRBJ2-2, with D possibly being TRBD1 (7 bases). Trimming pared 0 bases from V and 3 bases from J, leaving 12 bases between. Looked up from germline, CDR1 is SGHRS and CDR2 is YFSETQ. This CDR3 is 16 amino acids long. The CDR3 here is CASSLAGGTYTGELFF. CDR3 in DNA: TGCGCCAGCAGCTTGGCAGGGGGGACTTACACCGGGGAGCTGTTTTTT. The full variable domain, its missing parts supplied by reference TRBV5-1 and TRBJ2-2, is KAGVTQTPRYLIKTRGQQVTLSCSPISGHRSVSWYQQTPGQGLQFLFEYFSETQRNKGNFPGRFSGRQFSNSRSEMNVSTLELGDSALYLCASSLAGGTYTGELFFGEGSRLTVL.

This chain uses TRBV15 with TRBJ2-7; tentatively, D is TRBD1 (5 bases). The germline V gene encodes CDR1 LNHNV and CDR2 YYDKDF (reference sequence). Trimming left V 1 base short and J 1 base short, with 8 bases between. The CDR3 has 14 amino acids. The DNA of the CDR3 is TGTGCCACCAGCAGAGGGGGCCAGTCCTACGAGCAGTACTTC. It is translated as CATSRGGQSYEQYF. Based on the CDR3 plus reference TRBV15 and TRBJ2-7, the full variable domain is DAMVIQNPRYQVTQFGKPVTLSCSQTLNHNVMYWYQQKSSQAPKLLFHYYDKDFNNEADTPDNFQSRRPNTSFCFLDIRSPGLGDTAMYLCATSRGGQSYEQYFGPGTRLTVT.

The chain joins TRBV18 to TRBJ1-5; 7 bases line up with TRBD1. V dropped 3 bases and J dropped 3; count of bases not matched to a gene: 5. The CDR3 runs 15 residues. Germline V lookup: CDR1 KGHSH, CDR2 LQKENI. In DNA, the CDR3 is TGTGCCAGCTCACCCGGGACAGTCAACAATCAGCCCCAGCATTTT. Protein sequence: CASSPGTVNNQPQHF.

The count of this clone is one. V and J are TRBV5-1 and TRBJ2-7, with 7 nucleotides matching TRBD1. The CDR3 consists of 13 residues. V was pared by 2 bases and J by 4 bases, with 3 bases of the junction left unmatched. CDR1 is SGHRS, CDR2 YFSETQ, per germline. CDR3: CASSLRQGYEQYF. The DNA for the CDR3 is TGCGCCAGCAGCTTAAGACAGGGTTACGAGCAGTACTTC.

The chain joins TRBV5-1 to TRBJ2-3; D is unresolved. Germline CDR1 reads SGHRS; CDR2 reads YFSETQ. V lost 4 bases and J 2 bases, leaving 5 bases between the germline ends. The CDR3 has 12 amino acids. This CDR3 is CASSPNTDTQYF. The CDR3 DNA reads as TGCGCCAGCAGCCCAAACACAGATACGCAGTATTTT. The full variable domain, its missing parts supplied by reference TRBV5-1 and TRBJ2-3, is KAGVTQTPRYLIKTRGQQVTLSCSPISGHRSVSWYQQTPGQGLQFLFEYFSETQRNKGNFPGRFSGRQFSNSRSEMNVSTLELGDSALYLCASSPNTDTQYFGPGTRLTVL.

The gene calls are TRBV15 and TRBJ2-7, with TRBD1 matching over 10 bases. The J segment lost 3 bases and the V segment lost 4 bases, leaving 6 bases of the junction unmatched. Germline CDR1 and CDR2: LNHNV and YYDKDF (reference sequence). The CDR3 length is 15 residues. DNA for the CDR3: TGTGCCACCAGCAAACCGGGACAGGGGCACTACGAGCAGTACTTC. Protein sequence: CATSKPGQGHYEQYF.

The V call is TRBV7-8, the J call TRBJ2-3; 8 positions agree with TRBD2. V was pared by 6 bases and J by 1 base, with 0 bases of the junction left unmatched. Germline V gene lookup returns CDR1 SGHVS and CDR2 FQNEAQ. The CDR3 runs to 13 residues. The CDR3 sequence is CASRTSGTDTQYF. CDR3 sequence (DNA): TGTGCCAGCAGGACTAGCGGCACAGATACGCAGTATTTT.

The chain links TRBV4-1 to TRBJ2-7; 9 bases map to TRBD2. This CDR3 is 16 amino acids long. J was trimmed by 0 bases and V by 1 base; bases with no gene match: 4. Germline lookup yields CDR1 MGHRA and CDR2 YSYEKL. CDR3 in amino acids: CASSQVFSGSSYEQYF. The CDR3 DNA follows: TGCGCCAGCAGCCAAGTATTTAGCGGGAGCTCCTACGAGCAGTACTTC.

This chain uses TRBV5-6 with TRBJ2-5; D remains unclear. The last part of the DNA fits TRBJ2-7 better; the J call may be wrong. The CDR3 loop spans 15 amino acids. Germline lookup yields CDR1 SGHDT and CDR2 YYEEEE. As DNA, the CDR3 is TGTGCCAGCAGCTTCGCCTCCCTTGGGGCCTACGAGCAGTACTTC. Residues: CASSFASLGAYEQYF.